This TCR beta chain stems from a study of blood T cell repertoires in COVID-19 (dated by TCRdb to 2018 to 2021). The study in broad terms: The collaborator samples originated in the United States, Italy and Spain and spanned the acute and convalescent phases of COVID-19. The prospective study material was composed of cDNA or gDNA derived from T cells, B-cell-depleted T cells, or PBMCs. Deeply sampled blood TCRbeta repertoires from subjects exposed to, actively infected with, or recovered from COVID-19 were included in the dataset. A freely available public database, intended as a resource for researchers studying the immune response to SARS-CoV-2, is where the repertoires were released. The samples were drawn from two sources: the first 160 participants of the ongoing ImmuneRACE study, and 1,000 to 1,500 subjects contributed by 6 global collaborators. Sample metadata almost always included a de-identified subject ID, COVID-19 status, age in years and sex. Where available, HLA class I and class II types were taken from metadata supplied by the sample provider and were not determined by assay-based typing.

Turning to this clone: Its antigen target is currently unknown. No qualities accompany the bases; no much larger clone lies one base away.

Each collaborating institution followed its own protocols to collect whole blood in K2EDTA tubes. For TCRbeta analysis, collaborators shipped samples in one of three forms: frozen whole blood, isolated PBMCs, or DNA extracted from either of those sample types. Including the terminal cysteine and phenylalanine, the CDR3 comprises 13 residues. Here the CDR3 DNA is all that survives: 39 bases in frame from base 1. V is shortened by 4 bases, J by 4 bases, and the region joining them spans 11 bases. Sequences LNHDA (CDR1) and SQIVND (CDR2) are obtained from the germline V gene (reference sequence). TCRbeta CDR3 regions were amplified from genomic DNA by means of the immunoSEQ Assay, a bias-controlled multiplex PCR. As for the original processing: Nucleated cell counts per sample were estimated from amplification of reference gene primers within the assay. To quantify the absolute abundance of each unique TCRbeta CDR3 rearrangement, sequence reads were collapsed and filtered. For each sample, productive Simpson clonality was calculated as the square root of Simpson's diversity index across productive rearrangements. Held by TCRdb, this immuneACCESS table contains in-frame sequences only and omits some clones. Under half of the omission traces to an unresolved V gene where checked; the cause of the rest is unknown. V, J and clone size derive from that table, while D and trimming were established from the DNA sequence. This sample holds approximately 50,000 clones; 85% to 90% were observed only once. Approximately 10% of the sample lies in the top ten.

The paper as a whole reports these results and caveats: The amount of clinical and demographic metadata varied by source and participant and was provided uncurated.

This receptor was identified in a man older than 75 with active or convalescent COVID-19. The receptor chain draws on TRBV19 and TRBJ2-7; the D gene is possibly TRBD2, with 7 bases matching. The sample taken for sequencing was peripheral blood. CDR3 region: CASSSGGGYEQYF. The nucleotides read TGTGCCAGTAGTAGCGGGGGCGGTTACGAGCAGTACTTC.